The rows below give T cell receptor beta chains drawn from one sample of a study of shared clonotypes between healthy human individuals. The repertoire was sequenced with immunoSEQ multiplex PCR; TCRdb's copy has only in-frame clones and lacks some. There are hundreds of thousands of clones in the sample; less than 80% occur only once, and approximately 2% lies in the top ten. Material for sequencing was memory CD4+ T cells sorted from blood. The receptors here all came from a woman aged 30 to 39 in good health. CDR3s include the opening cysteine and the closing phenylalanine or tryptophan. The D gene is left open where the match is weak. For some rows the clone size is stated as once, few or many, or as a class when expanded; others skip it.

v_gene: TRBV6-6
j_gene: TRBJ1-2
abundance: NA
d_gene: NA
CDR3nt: TGTGCCAGCAGACCTTATCTGGCGGGGTACTATGGCTACACCTTC
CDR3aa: CASRPYLAGYYGYTF

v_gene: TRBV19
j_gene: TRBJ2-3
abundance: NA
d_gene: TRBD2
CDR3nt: TGTGCCAGTAGAGGAAAGGGCGGGAGGAGCGCAGATACGCAGTATTTT
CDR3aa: CASRGKGGRSADTQYF

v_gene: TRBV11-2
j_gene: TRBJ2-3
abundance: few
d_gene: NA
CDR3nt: TGTGCCAGCAGCTTAGGGGGACAACCTCTGACAGATACGCAGTATTTT
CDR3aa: CASSLGGQPLTDTQYF

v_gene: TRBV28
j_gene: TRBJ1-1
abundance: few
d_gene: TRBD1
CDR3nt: TGTGCCAGCAAACACCGGACAGGGGGGATCCTGAACACTGAAGCTTTCTTT
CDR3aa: CASKHRTGGILNTEAFF

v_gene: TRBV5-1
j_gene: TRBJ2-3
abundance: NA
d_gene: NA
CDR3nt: TGCGCCAGCAGCCCTCCCGGAGTGGCAGATACGCAGTATTTT
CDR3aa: CASSPPGVADTQYF

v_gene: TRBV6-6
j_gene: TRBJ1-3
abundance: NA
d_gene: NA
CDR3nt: TGTGCCAGCAGTAAAGGCGAGCCCGGAAACACCATATATTTT
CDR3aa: CASSKGEPGNTIYF

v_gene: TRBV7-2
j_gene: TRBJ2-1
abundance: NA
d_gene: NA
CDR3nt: TGTGCCAGCAGCGCCTTATTCTCCTACAATGAGCAGTTCTTC
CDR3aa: CASSALFSYNEQFF

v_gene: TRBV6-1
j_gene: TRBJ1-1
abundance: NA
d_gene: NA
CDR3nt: TGTGCCAGCAGTGAGATCCCCGGGGATGGCACTGAAGCTTTCTTT
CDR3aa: CASSEIPGDGTEAFF

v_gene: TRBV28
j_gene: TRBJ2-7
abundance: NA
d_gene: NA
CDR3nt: TGTGCCAGCAGTTTCTTGGGGCGGAGCTACGAGCAGTACTTC
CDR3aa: CASSFLGRSYEQYF

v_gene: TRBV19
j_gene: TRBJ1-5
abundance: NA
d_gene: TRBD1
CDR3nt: TGTGCCAGTCGGGACAGGGGGAATCAGCCCCAGCATTTT
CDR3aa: CASRDRGNQPQHF

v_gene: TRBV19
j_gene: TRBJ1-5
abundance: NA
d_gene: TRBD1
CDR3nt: TGTGCCAGTAGCTGGGACAGGGGTCAGCCCCAGCATTTT
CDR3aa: CASSWDRGQPQHF

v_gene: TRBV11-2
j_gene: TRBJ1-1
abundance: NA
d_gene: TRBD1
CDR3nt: TGTGCCAGCAGCTTAGAACAGGGGACTGAAGCTTTCTTT
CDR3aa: CASSLEQGTEAFF

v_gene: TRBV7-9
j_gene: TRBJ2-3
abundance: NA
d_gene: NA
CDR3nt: TGTGCCAGCAGCTACTGGACTGGGACAGATACGCAGTATTTT
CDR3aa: CASSYWTGTDTQYF

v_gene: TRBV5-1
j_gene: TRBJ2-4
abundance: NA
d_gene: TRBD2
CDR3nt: TGCGCCAGCAGCTTTGGCGGGAGGGCCGATCTTGACATTCAGTACTTC
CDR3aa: CASSFGGRADLDIQYF

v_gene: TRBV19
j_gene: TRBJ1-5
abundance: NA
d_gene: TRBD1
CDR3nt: TGTGCCAGTAGTATAGGCGGACAGGGTGGTCAGCCCCAGCATTTT
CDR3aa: CASSIGGQGGQPQHF

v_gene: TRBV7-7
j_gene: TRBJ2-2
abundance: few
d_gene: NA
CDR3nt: TGTGCCAGCAGCGATTGGAACACCGGGGAGCTGTTTTTT
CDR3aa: CASSDWNTGELFF

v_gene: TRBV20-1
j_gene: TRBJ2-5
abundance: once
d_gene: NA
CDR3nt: TGCAGTGCTACCCAGGCAGAGACCCAGTACTTC
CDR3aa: CSATQAETQYF

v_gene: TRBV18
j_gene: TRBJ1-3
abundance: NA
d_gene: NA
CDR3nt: TGTGCCAGCTCACCAACCGCGGGGGCCAGAGACGGAAACACCATATATTTT
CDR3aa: CASSPTAGARDGNTIYF

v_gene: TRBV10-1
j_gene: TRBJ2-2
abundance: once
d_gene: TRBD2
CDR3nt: TGCGCCAGCAGTGATCGGCTAGCGGACACCGGGGAGCTGTTTTTT
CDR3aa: CASSDRLADTGELFF

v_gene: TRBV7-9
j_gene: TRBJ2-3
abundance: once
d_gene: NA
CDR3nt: TGTGCCAGCAGCCGTAGGGGGGGCTCGATAGATACGCAGTATTTT
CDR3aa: CASSRRGGSIDTQYF

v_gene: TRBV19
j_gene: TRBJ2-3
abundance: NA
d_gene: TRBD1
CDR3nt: TGTGCCAGTAGTCTACGACAGGGTGGCTCTTCAGATACGCAGTATTTT
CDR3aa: CASSLRQGGSSDTQYF

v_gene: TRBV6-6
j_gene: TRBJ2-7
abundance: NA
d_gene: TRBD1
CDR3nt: TGTGCCAGCAGTTCCGGGACAGGTTACGAGCAGTACTTC
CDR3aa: CASSSGTGYEQYF

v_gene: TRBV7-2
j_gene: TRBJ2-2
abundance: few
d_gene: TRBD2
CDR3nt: TGTGCCAGCAGCTTCGGCGGGAGGATGAACACCGGGGAGCTGTTTTTT
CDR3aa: CASSFGGRMNTGELFF

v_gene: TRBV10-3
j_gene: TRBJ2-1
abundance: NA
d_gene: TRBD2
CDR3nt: TGTGCCACCCTAGCGGGAGGGGGCTACAATGAGCAGTTCTTC
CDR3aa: CATLAGGGYNEQFF

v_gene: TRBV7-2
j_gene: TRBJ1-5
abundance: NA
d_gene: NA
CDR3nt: TGTGCCAGCAGCAAAGCGGCAGGGCCCAAGAATCAGCCCCAGCATTTT
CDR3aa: CASSKAAGPKNQPQHF

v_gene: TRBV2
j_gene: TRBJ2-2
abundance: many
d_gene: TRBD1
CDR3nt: TGTGCCAGCAGTACCCGACAGGGTAACACCGGGGAGCTGTTTTTT
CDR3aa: CASSTRQGNTGELFF

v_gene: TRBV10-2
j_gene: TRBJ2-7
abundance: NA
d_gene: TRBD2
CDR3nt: TGCGCCAGCTCGTCTTCTAGCGGGGCCTACGAGCAGTACTTC
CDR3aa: CASSSSSGAYEQYF

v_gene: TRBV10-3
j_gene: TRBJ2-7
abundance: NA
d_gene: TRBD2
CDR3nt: TGTGCCACCGAACCTGCTAGCGGGAGCCGGGGGTACGAGCAGTACTTC
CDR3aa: CATEPASGSRGYEQYF

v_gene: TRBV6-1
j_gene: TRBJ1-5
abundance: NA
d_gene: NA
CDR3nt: TGTGCCAGCAGTGAGTCTTGGAGAGACAATCAGCCCCAGCATTTT
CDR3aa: CASSESWRDNQPQHF

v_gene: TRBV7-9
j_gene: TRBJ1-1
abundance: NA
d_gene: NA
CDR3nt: TGTGCCAGCAGCCCGACTCGACAGAACACTGAAGCTTTCTTT
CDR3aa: CASSPTRQNTEAFF

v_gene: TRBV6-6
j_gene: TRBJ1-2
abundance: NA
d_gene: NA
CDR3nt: TGTGCCAGCAGTGCGACCGGGGCACACCTCTACACCTTC
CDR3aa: CASSATGAHLYTF

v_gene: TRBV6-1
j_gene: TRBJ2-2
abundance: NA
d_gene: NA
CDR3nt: TGTTCCCCGCGCGGGGAGCTGAACACCGGGGAGCTGTTTTTT
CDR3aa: CSPRGELNTGELFF

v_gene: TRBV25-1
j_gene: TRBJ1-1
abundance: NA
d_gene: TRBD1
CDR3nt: TGTGCCAGCAGTAGGGACAGGGGTTACACTGAAGCTTTCTTT
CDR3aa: CASSRDRGYTEAFF

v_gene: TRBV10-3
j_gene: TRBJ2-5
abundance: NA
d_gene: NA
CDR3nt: TGTGCCATCACTGCGACAGCCCAAGAGACCCAGTACTTC
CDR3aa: CAITATAQETQYF

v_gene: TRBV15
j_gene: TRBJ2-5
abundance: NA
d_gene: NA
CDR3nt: TGTGCCACCAGCAGAGATCAGGCAGGGACCCAGTACTTC
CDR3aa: CATSRDQAGTQYF

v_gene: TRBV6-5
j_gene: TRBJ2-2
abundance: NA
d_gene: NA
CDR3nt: TGTGCCAGCAGAAAAGGACAGAACACCGGGGAGCTGTTTTTT
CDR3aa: CASRKGQNTGELFF

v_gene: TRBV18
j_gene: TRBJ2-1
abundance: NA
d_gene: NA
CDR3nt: TGTGCCAGCTCACCACCGTCTCAGGGCGCCTACAATGAGCAGTTCTTC
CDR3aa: CASSPPSQGAYNEQFF

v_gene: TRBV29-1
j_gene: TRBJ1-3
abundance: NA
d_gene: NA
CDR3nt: TGCAGCGTTGGCGTCTCTGGAAACACCATATATTTT
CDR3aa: CSVGVSGNTIYF

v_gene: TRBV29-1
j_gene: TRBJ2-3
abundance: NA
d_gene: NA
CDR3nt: TGCAGCGTTGACCGGATCGGGAAGTCAGATACGCAGTATTTT
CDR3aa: CSVDRIGKSDTQYF

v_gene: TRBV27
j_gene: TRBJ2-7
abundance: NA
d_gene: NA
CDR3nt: TGTGCCAGCAGTTTGGAAAGGCTCCCCTTCGAGCAGTACTTC
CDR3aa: CASSLERLPFEQYF

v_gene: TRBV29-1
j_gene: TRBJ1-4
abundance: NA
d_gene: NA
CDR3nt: TGCAGCGCGAGACAGGATGAAAAACTGTTTTTT
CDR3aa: CSARQDEKLFF

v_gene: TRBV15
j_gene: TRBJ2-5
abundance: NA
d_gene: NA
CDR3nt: TGTGCCACCAGCAGAGATGTAGCTAGCCAGACCCAGTACTTC
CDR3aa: CATSRDVASQTQYF

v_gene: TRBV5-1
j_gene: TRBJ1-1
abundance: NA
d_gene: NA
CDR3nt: TGCGCCAGCAGCGAGGGGACGGAGGGCGCTGAAGCTTTCTTT
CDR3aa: CASSEGTEGAEAFF

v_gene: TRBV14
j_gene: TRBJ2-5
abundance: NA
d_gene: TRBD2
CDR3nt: TGTGCCAGCTGCTTTCCTCCGGGACTAACAGACTTC
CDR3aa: CASCFPPGLTDF

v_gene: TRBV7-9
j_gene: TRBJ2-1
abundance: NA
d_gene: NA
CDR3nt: TGTGCCAGCAGCTTAGTGGCAGGTCACAATGAGCAGTTCTTC
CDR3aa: CASSLVAGHNEQFF

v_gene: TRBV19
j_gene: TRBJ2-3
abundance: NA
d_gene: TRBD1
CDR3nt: TGTGCCAGTAGTGCCTCCAGGGGGCCGGCAGATACGCAGTATTTT
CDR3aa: CASSASRGPADTQYF

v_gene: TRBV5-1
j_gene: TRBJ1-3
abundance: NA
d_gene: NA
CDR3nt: TGCGCCAGCAGCTTCGGGACAACCGGAAACACCATATATTTT
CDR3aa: CASSFGTTGNTIYF